The 16 T cell receptor beta chains below come from one sample, sequenced in a study of T cell repertoires in cytomegalovirus infection. TCRdb reanalysed the reads using MiXCR and keeps one entry per CDR3 protein. The sample shows about 320,000 distinct CDR3 sequences, 9.5% of them seen only once. The sample consisted of PBMCs. Every receptor here comes from a human donor in good health (CMV status not recorded). Some clones in this sample may be carry-over from other donors' samples.

In its sample, this clonotype was seen many times. This chain links TRBV7-3 with TRBJ2-5; D is possibly TRBD1 or TRBD2 (5 bases each). Looked up from germline, CDR1 is SGHTA and CDR2 is FQGTGA. CDR3 length: 13 residues. Trimming removed 5 bases at V and 3 bases at J, with 10 bases between. The CDR3 DNA sequence: TGTGCCAGCAGCCTCCAGGGAGAAGAGACCCAGTACTTC. It codes for CASSLQGEETQYF.

This clonotype was counted only a few times. The chain recombines TRBV5-5 with TRBJ2-2; 8 nucleotides agree with TRBD1. Trimming took 6 bases from V and 6 from J; bases not matched to a gene: 10. Germline CDR1 is SGHKS and CDR2 is YYEKEE (reference sequence). The CDR3 length is 15 residues. CDR3 bases: TGTGCCAGCACACGCACCCAGGGGGCTTCCGGGGAGCTGTTTTTT. This encodes CASTRTQGASGELFF.

This clonotype has at least ten counts. The chain links TRBV7-2 to TRBJ2-1, with D possibly being TRBD2 (6 bases). CDR1 and CDR2 from the germline V gene are SGHTA and FQGNSA. The length of the CDR3 is 17 residues. The V end was cut by 7 bases, the J end by 4 bases, with 23 bases between. The CDR3 DNA reads TGTGCCAGCACCAAATATGGGCGCGGGACTCCTTACAATGAGCAGTTCTTC. This translates into CASTKYGRGTPYNEQFF.

This clonotype showed up many times. V is TRBV4-3 and J is TRBJ2-7, with 12 bases matching TRBD1. CDR1 and CDR2 (germline): LGHNA, YSLEER. Trimming took 0 bases from V and 5 from J; bases not matched to a gene: 5. This CDR3 comprises 16 residues. For the CDR3, the DNA is TGCGCCAGCAGCCAAGAGGGTGGGACAGGGGGCCACGAGCAGTACTTC. Translated: CASSQEGGTGGHEQYF.

This clonotype was seen many times. The V and J genes are TRBV6-2 or TRBV6-3 and TRBJ1-1, with a possible D match to TRBD1 (6 bases). Trimming took 6 bases from V and 3 from J, leaving 14 bases between them. This CDR3 has 14 amino acids. CDR1 is MNHEY, CDR2 SVGEGT, per germline. The CDR3 DNA reads TGTGCCAGCAGAAGGTTTACAGGGTACACTGAAGCTTTCTTT. Its translation is CASRRFTGYTEAFF.

This chain connects TRBV6-1 to TRBJ2-2; D possibly corresponds to TRBD1 (6 bases). The CDR3 is made up of 16 amino acids. CDR1 and CDR2 from the germline V gene are MNHNS and SASEGT. Trimming removed 5 bases at V and 1 base at J, with 14 bases between. The CDR3 nucleotides read TGTGCCAGCAGTCCGATGGTGACAGGGAACACCGGGGAGCTGTTTTTT. Its protein product is CASSPMVTGNTGELFF.

This chain uses TRBV7-2 with TRBJ2-1; D is ambiguous. Trimming shortened V by 7 bases and J by 9 bases, and 16 bases separated the two germline ends. The CDR3 extends over 13 amino acids. The germline CDR1 and CDR2 sequences are SGHTA and FQGNSA. Here the CDR3 reads CASTFLTDGEQFF. The CDR3 bases are TGTGCCAGCACCTTCCTCACAGACGGTGAGCAGTTCTTC. Variable domain in full (rest from reference TRBV7-2 and TRBJ2-1): GAGVSQSPSNKVTEKGKDVELRCDPISGHTALYWYRQSLGQGLEFLIYFQGNSAPDKSGLPSDRFSAERTGGSVSTLTIQRTQQEDSAVYLCASTFLTDGEQFFGPGTRLTVL.

The sample holds a few counts of this clonotype. This chain links TRBV7-2 with TRBJ1-2; D perhaps matches TRBD1 (5 bases). CDR3 size: 12 residues. Germline lookup yields CDR1 SGHTA and CDR2 FQGNSA. CDR3 protein: CVLGADNYGYTF. DNA of the CDR3: TGTGTCCTCGGGGCAGACAACTATGGCTACACCTTC.

This chain uses TRBV6-2 or TRBV6-3 with TRBJ2-1, with TRBD2 matching over 7 bases. The germline V gene has CDR1 MNHEY and CDR2 SVGEGT. The CDR3 sequence is 11 residues long. The V segment lost 4 bases and the J segment 14 bases; nucleotides outside the gene matches: 5. CDR3 in amino acids: CASSSLREEFF. The CDR3 DNA follows: TGTGCCAGCAGTTCCCTTCGGGAGGAGTTCTTC.

This clonotype was seen many times. CDR3 amino acids: CASSKSGQGETQYF. As DNA, the CDR3 is TGTGCCAGCAGCAAATCGGGACAGGGAGAGACCCAGTACTTC. The genes are TRBV7-2 and TRBJ2-5; TRBD1 matches 9 bases. V shed 5 bases, J shed 4 bases, and the junction held 5 bases outside the gene matches. CDR3 length: 14 amino acids. CDR1 SGHTA and CDR2 FQGNSA come from the germline V gene.

This clonotype has just a few counts. This chain uses TRBV4-2 with TRBJ1-1; maybe TRBD1 (5 bases). Between the trimmed V and J ends, which lost 0 bases and 1 base, there was a span of 15 bases. Germline V gives CDR1 LGHNA, CDR2 YNFKEQ. This CDR3 region has 17 residues. The CDR3 bases are TGTGCCAGCAGCCAAGATCAGGTTGGGGCTCGGAACACTGAAGCTTTCTTT. Protein: CASSQDQVGARNTEAFF.

CDR3 loop: CASSLARALSDGYTF. As DNA, the CDR3 is TGTGCCAGCAGCTTAGCCAGGGCTCTGAGCGATGGCTACACCTTC. This rearrangement joins TRBV7-4 to TRBJ1-2, with a weak D call TRBD1 (5 bases). Trimming pared 0 bases from V and 6 bases from J, leaving 14 bases between. The CDR3 has 15 amino acids. Germline V CDR1 and CDR2: SGHVT, SQSDAQ.

This clonotype was seen more than once but under ten times. This chain uses TRBV7-2 with TRBJ1-2, with D unresolved. This CDR3 contains 15 residues. CDR1 and CDR2 (germline): SGHTA, FQGNSA. V gave up 0 bases and J gave up 5 bases, with 13 bases separating them. This CDR3 is CASSLAVESFYGYTF. The CDR3 DNA is TGTGCCAGCAGCTTAGCGGTCGAGTCTTTTTATGGCTACACCTTC.

This clonotype was found many times. The chain has TRBV7-2 and TRBJ1-5, with 12 bases that match TRBD1. Germline loops: CDR1 SGHTA, CDR2 FQGNSA. The ends lost 5 bases at V and 2 bases at J; junction bases unmatched: 4. CDR3 length: 16 amino acids. The DNA of the CDR3 is TGTGCCAGCAGCATCGGGACAGGGGGCGGCAATCAGCCCCAGCATTTT. Its translation is CASSIGTGGGNQPQHF.

The genes are TRBV20-1 and TRBJ2-1; no firm D call. The CDR3 consists of 15 residues. With 2 bases removed from V and 0 bases from J, the gap between germline ends came to 11 bases. CDR1 DFQATT and CDR2 SNEGSKA come from the germline V gene (reference sequence). CDR3 DNA: TGCAGTGCTAGACCAGGCGCGAGCTCCTACAATGAGCAGTTCTTC. Protein: CSARPGASSYNEQFF.

The chain employs TRBV7-3 and TRBJ2-1; TRBD1 is a possible D gene (6 bases). V was trimmed by 3 bases and J by 10 bases, leaving 16 bases between them. The length of the CDR3 is 14 residues. The V gene's germline CDR1 is SGHTA and CDR2 FQGTGA. This CDR3 reads CASSFSGGGREQFF. The CDR3 bases are TGTGCCAGCAGCTTTTCAGGTGGGGGCAGGGAGCAGTTCTTC. Full variable domain (rest looked up from reference TRBV7-3 and TRBJ2-1): GAGVSQTPSNKVTEKGKYVELRCDPISGHTALYWYRQSLGQGPEFLIYFQGTGAADDSGLPNDRFFAVRPEGSVSTLKIQRTERGDSAVYLCASSFSGGGREQFFGPGTRLTVL.